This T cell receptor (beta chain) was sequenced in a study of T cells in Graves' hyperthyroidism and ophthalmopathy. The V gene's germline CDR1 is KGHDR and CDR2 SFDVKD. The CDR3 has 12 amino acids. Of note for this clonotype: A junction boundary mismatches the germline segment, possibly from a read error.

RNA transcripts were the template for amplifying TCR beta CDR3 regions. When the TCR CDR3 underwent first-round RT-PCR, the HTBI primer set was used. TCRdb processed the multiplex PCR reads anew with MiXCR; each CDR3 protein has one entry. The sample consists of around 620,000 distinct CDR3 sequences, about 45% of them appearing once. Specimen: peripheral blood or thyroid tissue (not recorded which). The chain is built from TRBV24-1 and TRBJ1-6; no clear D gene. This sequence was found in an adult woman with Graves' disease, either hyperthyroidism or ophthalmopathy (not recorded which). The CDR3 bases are TGCAGTGCTAGTGCCCGAAATTCACCCCTCCACTTT. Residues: CSASARNSPLHF.